The rows below give T cell receptor beta chains drawn from one sample of a study of blood T cell repertoires in COVID-19. Libraries were prepared by immunoSEQ multiplex PCR; TCRdb keeps only in-frame clonotypes and omits some of them. The profile shows tens of thousands of clones, almost 85% of them singletons. The sequenced sample consisted of peripheral blood. These receptors were collected from a man aged 60 to 75 with COVID-19, enrolled during active disease. Each CDR3 is given with its conserved first and last residue. A D gene is named only where the DNA matches it firmly. Size tells how often a clone was seen (once, few, many) or the class of an expanded clone, and some rows leave it out.

abundance: NA
j_gene: TRBJ2-4
d_gene: NA
v_gene: TRBV19
CDR3aa: CASSMRGAKNIQYF
CDR3nt: TGTGCCAGTAGTATGAGGGGGGCCAAAAACATTCAGTACTTC

abundance: NA
j_gene: TRBJ2-2
d_gene: TRBD1
v_gene: TRBV7-9
CDR3aa: CASSLGDRNTGELFF
CDR3nt: TGTGCCAGCAGCTTAGGGGACAGGAACACCGGGGAGCTGTTTTTT

abundance: NA
j_gene: TRBJ1-5
d_gene: TRBD1
v_gene: TRBV6-1
CDR3aa: CASSDGQGVGNQPQHF
CDR3nt: TGTGCCAGCAGTGACGGACAGGGGGTTGGCAATCAGCCCCAGCATTTT

abundance: NA
j_gene: TRBJ2-1
d_gene: NA
v_gene: TRBV29-1
CDR3aa: CSVVKFSYNEQFF
CDR3nt: TGCAGCGTTGTTAAATTCTCCTACAATGAGCAGTTCTTC

abundance: NA
j_gene: TRBJ1-2
d_gene: NA
v_gene: TRBV30
CDR3aa: CAWSKSHRAHNYGYTF
CDR3nt: TGTGCCTGGAGCAAATCCCACCGAGCCCATAACTATGGCTACACCTTC

abundance: NA
j_gene: TRBJ1-1
d_gene: TRBD1
v_gene: TRBV18
CDR3aa: CASSPPGQGAEAFF
CDR3nt: TGTGCCAGCTCACCCCCGGGACAGGGGGCTGAAGCTTTCTTT

abundance: once
j_gene: TRBJ2-1
d_gene: TRBD1
v_gene: TRBV24-1
CDR3aa: CATSDYGQGIYEQFF
CDR3nt: TGTGCCACCAGTGATTATGGACAGGGTATCTATGAGCAGTTCTTC

abundance: NA
j_gene: TRBJ1-1
d_gene: NA
v_gene: TRBV7-3
CDR3aa: CASSPDPTRAGEEAFF
CDR3nt: TGTGCCAGCAGCCCGGACCCCACTCGGGCGGGCGAAGAAGCTTTCTTT

abundance: NA
j_gene: TRBJ2-1
d_gene: NA
v_gene: TRBV6-5
CDR3aa: CASSFISREPGEQFF
CDR3nt: TGTGCCAGCAGTTTTATCTCCCGGGAGCCGGGGGAGCAGTTCTTC

abundance: once
j_gene: TRBJ2-1
d_gene: TRBD1
v_gene: TRBV18
CDR3aa: CASSPRPGQGAHNEQFF
CDR3nt: TGTGCCAGCTCACCCCGGCCGGGACAGGGGGCCCACAATGAGCAGTTCTTC

abundance: NA
j_gene: TRBJ1-1
d_gene: NA
v_gene: TRBV6-4
CDR3aa: CASSDPHNPRQNTEAFF
CDR3nt: TGTGCCAGCAGTGACCCGCATAACCCCAGGCAGAACACTGAAGCTTTCTTT

abundance: NA
j_gene: TRBJ2-7
d_gene: TRBD2
v_gene: TRBV19
CDR3aa: CASSPSGASGSYEQYF
CDR3nt: TGTGCCAGTAGCCCATCAGGTGCTAGCGGGAGTTACGAGCAGTACTTC

abundance: NA
j_gene: TRBJ1-5
d_gene: NA
v_gene: TRBV28
CDR3aa: CASSLPQGNQPQHF
CDR3nt: TGTGCCAGCAGTTTGCCCCAGGGAAATCAGCCCCAGCATTTT

abundance: NA
j_gene: TRBJ1-2
d_gene: NA
v_gene: TRBV18
CDR3aa: CASSPAPNYGYTF
CDR3nt: TGTGCCAGCTCACCGGCCCCTAACTATGGCTACACCTTC

abundance: NA
j_gene: TRBJ2-5
d_gene: NA
v_gene: TRBV7-2
CDR3aa: CASSSSGVQETQYF
CDR3nt: TGTGCCAGCAGCTCCAGCGGCGTTCAAGAGACCCAGTACTTC

abundance: NA
j_gene: TRBJ1-2
d_gene: NA
v_gene: TRBV28
CDR3aa: CANRAGAEDGYTF
CDR3nt: TGTGCCAACCGTGCGGGGGCGGAGGATGGCTACACCTTC

abundance: NA
j_gene: TRBJ2-7
d_gene: TRBD1
v_gene: TRBV6-1
CDR3aa: CASSGTGTGADHEQYF
CDR3nt: TGTGCCAGCAGTGGCACCGGGACAGGGGCCGATCACGAGCAGTACTTC

abundance: NA
j_gene: TRBJ1-2
d_gene: NA
v_gene: TRBV10-2
CDR3aa: CASSVGEGYTF
CDR3nt: TGCGCCAGCAGCGTGGGAGAGGGCTACACCTTC

abundance: NA
j_gene: TRBJ1-5
d_gene: TRBD1
v_gene: TRBV19
CDR3aa: CASTGQGSGPQHF
CDR3nt: TGTGCCAGTACCGGACAGGGTTCGGGCCCCCAGCATTTT

abundance: NA
j_gene: TRBJ2-1
d_gene: TRBD1
v_gene: TRBV7-2
CDR3aa: CASSPPGQGFKELF
CDR3nt: TGTGCCAGCAGCCCCCCGGGACAGGGGTTCAAGGAGCTCTTC

abundance: once
j_gene: TRBJ2-3
d_gene: NA
v_gene: TRBV5-4
CDR3aa: CASSTTSSTDTQYF
CDR3nt: TGTGCCAGCAGCACAACCTCTAGCACAGATACGCAGTATTTT

abundance: NA
j_gene: TRBJ2-1
d_gene: NA
v_gene: TRBV29-1
CDR3aa: CSVDGESSYNEQFF
CDR3nt: TGCAGCGTAGACGGAGAAAGCTCCTACAATGAGCAGTTCTTC

abundance: NA
j_gene: TRBJ2-3
d_gene: NA
v_gene: TRBV5-1
CDR3aa: CASSFAPGASDTQYF
CDR3nt: TGCGCCAGCAGCTTCGCGCCGGGAGCCTCAGATACGCAGTATTTT

abundance: NA
j_gene: TRBJ2-5
d_gene: NA
v_gene: TRBV5-1
CDR3aa: CASSLEQLRSGGTQYF
CDR3nt: TGCGCCAGCAGCTTGGAGCAACTTAGAAGTGGCGGGACCCAGTACTTC

abundance: NA
j_gene: TRBJ2-1
d_gene: TRBD1
v_gene: TRBV27
CDR3aa: CASSSPSGQGNNEQFF
CDR3nt: TGTGCCAGCAGTTCACCCTCGGGACAGGGCAACAATGAGCAGTTCTTC

abundance: NA
j_gene: TRBJ1-5
d_gene: NA
v_gene: TRBV18
CDR3aa: CASSPGGNNNQPQHF
CDR3nt: TGTGCCAGCTCACCAGGCGGGAACAACAATCAGCCCCAGCATTTT

abundance: NA
j_gene: TRBJ1-1
d_gene: NA
v_gene: TRBV6-5
CDR3aa: CASTRRGGSTEAFF
CDR3nt: TGTGCCAGCACCCGACGGGGGGGGAGCACTGAAGCTTTCTTT

abundance: NA
j_gene: TRBJ2-3
d_gene: TRBD1
v_gene: TRBV5-1
CDR3aa: CASSLRQGNSTDTQYF
CDR3nt: TGCGCCAGCAGCTTAAGACAGGGGAATAGCACAGATACGCAGTATTTT

abundance: NA
j_gene: TRBJ2-5
d_gene: NA
v_gene: TRBV7-3
CDR3aa: CASSLRSGETQYF
CDR3nt: TGTGCCAGCAGCTTAAGGTCAGGAGAGACCCAGTACTTC

abundance: NA
j_gene: TRBJ2-1
d_gene: NA
v_gene: TRBV24-1
CDR3aa: CATGLSSSYNEQFF
CDR3nt: TGTGCCACCGGACTTTCGAGCTCCTACAATGAGCAGTTCTTC

abundance: NA
j_gene: TRBJ1-5
d_gene: NA
v_gene: TRBV19
CDR3aa: CASSLAINQPQHF
CDR3nt: TGTGCCAGTAGTTTAGCTATCAATCAGCCCCAGCATTTT

abundance: NA
j_gene: TRBJ1-2
d_gene: TRBD1
v_gene: TRBV7-9
CDR3aa: CASSLPGGNYGYTF
CDR3nt: TGTGCCAGCAGCTTACCAGGGGGTAACTATGGCTACACCTTC

abundance: NA
j_gene: TRBJ2-1
d_gene: TRBD2
v_gene: TRBV10-1
CDR3aa: CASSEYGREPYNEQFF
CDR3nt: TGCGCCAGCAGTGAGTACGGGCGGGAGCCCTACAATGAGCAGTTCTTC

abundance: once
j_gene: TRBJ2-7
d_gene: TRBD1
v_gene: TRBV6-5
CDR3aa: CASSPGQGGYEQYF
CDR3nt: TGTGCCAGCAGTCCGGGACAGGGCGGATACGAGCAGTACTTC

abundance: medium-sized
j_gene: TRBJ1-5
d_gene: NA
v_gene: TRBV19
CDR3aa: CASSRTPGGNQPQHF
CDR3nt: TGTGCCAGTAGTCGGACCCCAGGGGGCAATCAGCCCCAGCATTTT

abundance: few
j_gene: TRBJ1-5
d_gene: TRBD1
v_gene: TRBV6-6
CDR3aa: CASSYSTGVGQPQHF
CDR3nt: TGTGCCAGCAGTTACTCGACAGGGGTTGGTCAGCCCCAGCATTTT

abundance: NA
j_gene: TRBJ1-2
d_gene: NA
v_gene: TRBV7-3
CDR3aa: CASSPQINYGYTF
CDR3nt: TGTGCCAGCAGCCCTCAGATTAACTATGGCTACACCTTC

abundance: NA
j_gene: TRBJ2-4
d_gene: NA
v_gene: TRBV11-2
CDR3aa: CASSLALATGIQYF
CDR3nt: TGTGCCAGCAGCTTAGCATTAGCAACGGGCATTCAGTACTTC

abundance: NA
j_gene: TRBJ2-1
d_gene: TRBD1
v_gene: TRBV6-4
CDR3aa: CASRSQGLSDNEQFF
CDR3nt: TGTGCCAGCAGATCACAGGGGTTATCCGACAATGAGCAGTTCTTC

abundance: NA
j_gene: TRBJ2-5
d_gene: NA
v_gene: TRBV12-3/TRBV12-4
CDR3aa: CASSPQETQYF
CDR3nt: TGTGCCAGCAGCCCTCAAGAGACCCAGTACTTC

abundance: NA
j_gene: TRBJ2-5
d_gene: NA
v_gene: TRBV21-1
CDR3aa: CASSIWQKETQYF
CDR3nt: TGTGCCAGCAGCATATGGCAGAAAGAGACCCAGTACTTC

abundance: NA
j_gene: TRBJ2-2
d_gene: TRBD1
v_gene: TRBV19
CDR3aa: CASRNRQGTGELFF
CDR3nt: TGTGCCAGTAGGAACCGACAGGGCACCGGGGAGCTGTTTTTT

abundance: NA
j_gene: TRBJ2-1
d_gene: NA
v_gene: TRBV7-2
CDR3aa: CASSTSGGSSYNEQFF
CDR3nt: TGTGCCAGCAGCACGAGTGGCGGTAGCTCCTACAATGAGCAGTTCTTC

abundance: NA
j_gene: TRBJ1-5
d_gene: NA
v_gene: TRBV6-5
CDR3aa: CASSSRNRAGNQPQHF
CDR3nt: TGTGCCAGCAGTTCCCGAAACAGGGCAGGGAATCAGCCCCAGCATTTT

abundance: NA
j_gene: TRBJ1-4
d_gene: NA
v_gene: TRBV6-1
CDR3aa: CASSEGARANEKLFF
CDR3nt: TGTGCCAGCAGTGAGGGGGCGCGGGCTAATGAAAAACTGTTTTTT

abundance: NA
j_gene: TRBJ2-5
d_gene: NA
v_gene: TRBV19
CDR3aa: CASRGGQETQYF
CDR3nt: TGTGCCAGTAGGGGGGGCCAAGAGACCCAGTACTTC

abundance: NA
j_gene: TRBJ2-1
d_gene: TRBD2
v_gene: TRBV5-1
CDR3aa: CASSLGFTSVSYNEQFF
CDR3nt: TGCGCCAGCAGCTTGGGGTTTACTAGCGTCTCCTACAATGAGCAGTTCTTC

abundance: NA
j_gene: TRBJ2-5
d_gene: TRBD2
v_gene: TRBV11-2
CDR3aa: CASSLVGGGSQETQYF
CDR3nt: TGTGCCAGCAGCTTAGTAGGCGGGGGATCCCAAGAGACCCAGTACTTC

abundance: NA
j_gene: TRBJ2-5
d_gene: TRBD2
v_gene: TRBV9
CDR3aa: CASSPIAGGQGETQYF
CDR3nt: TGTGCCAGCAGCCCCATAGCGGGGGGGCAAGGAGAGACCCAGTACTTC

abundance: NA
j_gene: TRBJ2-5
d_gene: TRBD2
v_gene: TRBV5-1
CDR3aa: CASSRSSGGPETQYF
CDR3nt: TGCGCCAGCAGCAGGTCTAGCGGGGGGCCCGAGACCCAGTACTTC

abundance: NA
j_gene: TRBJ2-1
d_gene: TRBD2
v_gene: TRBV5-1
CDR3aa: CASGTSGSDEQFF
CDR3nt: TGCGCCAGCGGGACTAGCGGGAGCGATGAGCAGTTCTTC

abundance: NA
j_gene: TRBJ2-3
d_gene: TRBD1
v_gene: TRBV28
CDR3aa: CASRTGWRTDTQYF
CDR3nt: TGTGCCAGCAGGACAGGGTGGAGAACAGATACGCAGTATTTT